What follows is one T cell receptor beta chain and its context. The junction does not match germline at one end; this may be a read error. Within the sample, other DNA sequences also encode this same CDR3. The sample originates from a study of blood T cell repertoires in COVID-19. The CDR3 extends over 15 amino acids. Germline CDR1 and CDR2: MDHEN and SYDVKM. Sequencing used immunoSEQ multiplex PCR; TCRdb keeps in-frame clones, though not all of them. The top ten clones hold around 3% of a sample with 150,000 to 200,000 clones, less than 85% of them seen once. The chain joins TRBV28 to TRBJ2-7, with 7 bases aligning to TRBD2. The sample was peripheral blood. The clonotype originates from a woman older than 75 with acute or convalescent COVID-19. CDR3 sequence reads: CASSPPFQGRGEQYF. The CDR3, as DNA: TGTGCCAGCAGCCCTCCCTTTCAGGGCCGGGGGGAGCAGTATTTC.